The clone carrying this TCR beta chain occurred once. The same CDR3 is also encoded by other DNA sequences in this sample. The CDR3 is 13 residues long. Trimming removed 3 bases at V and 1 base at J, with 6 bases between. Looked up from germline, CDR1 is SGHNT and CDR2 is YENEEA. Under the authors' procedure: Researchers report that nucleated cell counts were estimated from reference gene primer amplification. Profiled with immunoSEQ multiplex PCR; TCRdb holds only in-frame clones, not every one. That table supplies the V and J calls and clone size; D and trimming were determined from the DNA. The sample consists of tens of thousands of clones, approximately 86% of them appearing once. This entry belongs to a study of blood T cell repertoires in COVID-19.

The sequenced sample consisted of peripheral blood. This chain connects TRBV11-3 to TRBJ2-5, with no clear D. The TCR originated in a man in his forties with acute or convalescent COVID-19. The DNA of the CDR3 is TGTGCCAGCAGCTTGTCCAGCCAAGAGACCCAGTACTTC. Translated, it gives CASSLSSQETQYF.